Each of the 19 T cell receptor beta chains below was sequenced from the same sample in a study of OX40 agonist ivuxolimab in advanced cancers. The method was immunoSEQ multiplex PCR; TCRdb's version includes in-frame clones alone and lacks a portion of them. The table lists 15,000 to 20,000 clones, around 83% of them singletons. Sequencing was performed on CD4+ or CD8+ T cells sorted from blood, taken in a trial of the OX40 agonist ivuxolimab. All receptors derive from an adult with an advanced solid tumor such as melanoma, head and neck, liver or kidney cancer.

The chain recombines TRBV4-1 with TRBJ2-5; perhaps TRBD1 as D (6 bases). The CDR3 runs to 15 residues. Germline CDR1 MGHRA, CDR2 YSYEKL. V was shortened by 4 bases and J by 0 bases, with 12 bases between the two germline ends. The CDR3 nucleotides read TGCGCCAGCAGCCCGGCCACAGGGTACCAAGAGACCCAGTACTTC. This sequence encodes CASSPATGYQETQYF.

The J gene is TRBJ1-2, the V gene TRBV30; perhaps TRBD1 as D (5 bases). V lost 3 bases and J 7 bases, leaving 6 bases between the germline ends. The CDR3 is made up of 10 amino acids. Germline loops: CDR1 GTSNPN, CDR2 SVGIG (reference sequence). The CDR3 region has the DNA TGTGCCTGGAGGGGGACTGGCTACACCTTC. Its protein product is CAWRGTGYTF.

The chain couples TRBV10-2 to TRBJ2-3; possibly TRBD2 for D (5 bases). V lost 10 bases and J lost 5, with 10 bases in between. Germline CDR1 is WSHSY and CDR2 is SAAADI. The CDR3 sequence is 11 residues long. The CDR3 nucleotides are TGCGCCATCCTCCGGGGAGATACGCAGTATTTT. As protein: CAILRGDTQYF.

The rearrangement uses TRBV6-1 and TRBJ1-6, with TRBD1 matching 8 bases. V lost 1 base and J lost 7; bases outside the gene matches: 6. CDR3 length: 16 residues. The germline V gene encodes CDR1 MNHNS and CDR2 SASEGT. Written as DNA, the CDR3 is TGTGCCAGCAGTGAAGGGGTAAACAGGGGGAATTCACCCCTCCACTTT. Its translation: CASSEGVNRGNSPLHF.

The rearrangement joins TRBV10-2 to TRBJ2-1; 14 bases agree with TRBD2. The CDR3 sequence is 15 residues long. The J segment lost 4 bases and the V segment lost 7 bases, leaving 3 bases of the junction unmatched. CDR1 and CDR2 from the germline V gene are WSHSY and SAAADI. The CDR3 nucleotides read TGCGCCAGCAATGGACTAGCGGGAGGTTACAATGAGCAGTTCTTC. As protein: CASNGLAGGYNEQFF.

J is TRBJ1-1 and V is TRBV4-1, with D perhaps TRBD1 (5 bases). The length of the CDR3 is 14 residues. V was clipped by 0 bases and J by 3 bases, with 8 bases between them. Germline V gene lookup returns CDR1 MGHRA and CDR2 YSYEKL. In DNA, the CDR3 is TGCGCCAGCAGCCAAGAAGCAGGGTACACTGAAGCTTTCTTT. Its translation: CASSQEAGYTEAFF.

V usage is TRBV27 and J usage is TRBJ2-4; 10 bases fit TRBD1. Germline CDR1 MNHEY, CDR2 SMNVEV (reference sequence). Losses at the gene ends were 6 bases for V and 1 base for J; bases not matched to a gene: 9. This CDR3 has 17 residues. CDR3 sequence reads: CASSSRGTGVAKNIQYF. The CDR3 DNA reads as TGTGCCAGCAGCTCGAGAGGGACAGGGGTGGCCAAAAACATTCAGTACTTC.

This clone was recorded only once. V is TRBV28 and J is TRBJ1-5, with D possibly being TRBD1 (6 bases). V was clipped by 6 bases and J by 7 bases, with 16 bases between them. This CDR3 has 14 amino acids. Germline V gene sequence: CDR1 MDHEN, CDR2 SYDVKM. DNA for the CDR3: TGTGCCAGCAGCCAGGGGCGGGGGGGCCAGCCCCAGCATTTT. Its translation: CASSQGRGGQPQHF.

This clone was seen only a few times. The V gene is TRBV2, the J gene TRBJ2-1; D might be TRBD1 or TRBD2, each matching 6 bases. This CDR3 is 15 amino acids long. The V end was cut by 7 bases, the J end by 4 bases, with 17 bases between. Looked up from germline, CDR1 is SNHLY and CDR2 is FYNNEI. This chain's CDR3 is CASMVLRGEYNEQFF. CDR3 nucleotide sequence: TGTGCCAGCATGGTCCTTAGGGGGGAATACAATGAGCAGTTCTTC.

This clone was recorded once. The rearrangement uses TRBV7-8 and TRBJ2-3, with TRBD1 matching 8 bases. CDR3 length: 15 residues. CDR1 is SGHVS, CDR2 FQNEAQ, per germline. The junction had 8 bases not matched to a gene; V was cut back by 6 bases and J by 3 bases. The CDR3 DNA reads as TGTGCCAGCAGTGTCAGGGGGCTTCTTACAGATACGCAGTATTTT. Translating it yields CASSVRGLLTDTQYF.

This clone was found a few times. The CDR3 sequence is CASSLFEGYEQYF. CDR3 sequence (DNA): TGTGCCAGCAGCTTATTTGAGGGGTACGAGCAGTACTTC. This sequence joins TRBV7-8 and TRBJ2-7; possibly TRBD1 or TRBD2 for D (5 bases each). V was trimmed by 2 bases and J by 4 bases, leaving 9 bases between them. The germline CDR1 and CDR2 sequences are SGHVS and FQNEAQ. The CDR3 runs 13 residues.

J is TRBJ1-2 and V is TRBV7-6; tentatively, D is TRBD1 (5 bases). Germline V gene data show CDR1 as SGHVS and CDR2 as FNYEAQ. The CDR3 has 17 residues. V was shortened by 0 bases and J by 5 bases, with 19 bases between the two germline ends. CDR3 nucleotides: TGTGCCAGCAGCTTAGCACCGGGACTTGATTGGGGGTATGGCTACACCTTC. Translation gives CASSLAPGLDWGYGYTF.

The gene calls are TRBV2 and TRBJ2-2; D is possibly TRBD1 (6 bases). Deletions cut 10 bases from V and 0 bases from J, with 18 bases between. Germline CDR1 and CDR2: SNHLY and FYNNEI. The CDR3 consists of 16 residues. This CDR3 is CAIKGGQFANTGELFF. The CDR3 region has the DNA TGTGCCATCAAGGGCGGACAGTTCGCGAACACCGGGGAGCTGTTTTTT.

V usage is TRBV27 and J usage is TRBJ1-5; D not resolved. The CDR3 runs to 14 residues. Germline V gene lookup returns CDR1 MNHEY and CDR2 SMNVEV (reference sequence). Trimming took 3 bases from V and 1 from J, leaving 7 bases between them. This chain's CDR3 is CASSFGFSNQPQHF. The DNA for the CDR3 is TGTGCCAGCAGTTTCGGGTTCAGCAATCAGCCCCAGCATTTT.

The CDR3 sequence: CASSGQQGSGNTIYF. CDR3 sequence (DNA): TGTGCCAGCAGTGGGCAACAGGGGTCCGGAAACACCATATATTTT. The chain uses TRBV6-1 and TRBJ1-3; the match to TRBD1 covers 7 bases. CDR1 is MNHNS, CDR2 SASEGT, per germline. There are 15 residues in the CDR3. Losses at the gene ends were 4 bases for V and 4 bases for J; bases not matched to a gene: 7.

V and J are TRBV9 and TRBJ1-1, with D uncertain. Trimming cost V 0 bases and J 4 bases, with 13 bases left between them. This CDR3 comprises 15 residues. CDR1 and CDR2 from the germline V gene are SGDLS and YYNGEE. CDR3 region: CASSVGGGIGTEAFF. In DNA form, the CDR3 reads TGTGCCAGCAGCGTAGGAGGTGGGATTGGCACTGAAGCTTTCTTT.

The chain recombines TRBV13 with TRBJ2-1; D might be TRBD1 or TRBD2, each matching 7 bases. CDR1 is PRHDT, CDR2 FYEKMQ, per germline (reference sequence). Trimming took off 5 bases at V and 8 bases at J, with 19 bases between the two ends. CDR3 length: 15 amino acids. DNA for the CDR3: TGTGCCAGCAGCCAGGGGGGGACGGTAGTACATGAGCAGTTCTTC. Its protein product is CASSQGGTVVHEQFF.

The rearrangement joins TRBV6-5 to TRBJ1-1, with 7 bases that match TRBD1. V shed 6 bases, J shed 10 bases, and the junction held 11 bases outside the gene matches. The germline V gene has CDR1 MNHEY and CDR2 SVGAGI. The CDR3 is 13 amino acids. The CDR3 region is CASRQDRYAVAFF. The CDR3 coding sequence is TGTGCCAGCAGACAGGACAGGTACGCGGTAGCTTTCTTT.

The J gene is TRBJ1-1, the V gene TRBV6-5; 7 bases line up with TRBD1. Germline V CDR1 and CDR2: MNHEY, SVGAGI. V shed 1 base and J 2 bases; nucleotides not matched to a gene: 7. The CDR3 is 16 residues long. This chain's CDR3 is CASSYWMGQSNTEAFF. CDR3 nucleotide sequence: TGTGCCAGCAGTTACTGGATGGGACAGTCTAACACTGAAGCTTTCTTT.